Below, 32 T cell receptor beta chains from the same sample are listed, as sequenced in a study of T cell clones after liver transplantation. Measured with immunoSEQ multiplex PCR; TCRdb has only the in-frame clones, and not every one. Found here are some 110,000 clones, approximately 90% of them singletons; the top ten hold about 0.8%. Sample: CD4+ T cells from blood, taken 12 months after liver transplant. The source is a human patient who received a liver transplant. Some T cells may be supplied by the graft donor.

The V gene is TRBV28, the J gene TRBJ2-7, with D maybe TRBD1 (6 bases). The CDR3 is 15 residues long. CDR1 and CDR2 from the germline V gene are MDHEN and SYDVKM. Trimming removed 3 bases from V and 3 bases from J, with 15 bases in between. The CDR3 region is CASSLQGPGIYEQYF. The CDR3 coding sequence is TGTGCCAGCAGTTTGCAGGGGCCCGGAATCTACGAGCAGTACTTC. Full variable domain (outside the CDR3, taken from reference TRBV28 and TRBJ2-7): DVKVTQSSRYLVKRTGEKVFLECVQDMDHENMFWYRQDPGLGLRLIYFSYDVKMKEKGDIPEGYSVSREKKERFSLILESASTNQTSMYLCASSLQGPGIYEQYFGPGTRLTVT.

This chain joins TRBV19 and TRBJ2-5; D remains ambiguous. V was trimmed by 4 bases and J by 5 bases, leaving 8 bases between them. This CDR3 contains 12 residues. CDR1 is LNHDA and CDR2 is SQIVND in the germline V gene (reference sequence). The CDR3 DNA is TGTGCCAGTAGTAAGGAATCCGAGACCCAGTACTTC. It yields the protein CASSKESETQYF.

The chain combines TRBV19 with TRBJ1-5, with D perhaps TRBD1 (6 bases). The CDR3 has 17 residues. Trimming removed 6 bases at V and 3 bases at J, with 21 bases between. CDR1 and CDR2 from the germline V gene are LNHDA and SQIVND (reference sequence). DNA of the CDR3: TGTGCCAGTAGCTTCCTTTCAGGGGCCCTATCCAATCAGCCCCAGCATTTT. It yields the protein CASSFLSGALSNQPQHF.

The genes are TRBV27 and TRBJ2-5, with 7 bases fitting TRBD2. From germline, CDR1 is MNHEY and CDR2 SMNVEV (reference sequence). J gave up 5 bases and V 2 bases, and 2 bases lay outside the gene matches. The CDR3 loop spans 13 amino acids. The CDR3 region is CASSLRGGETQYF. The DNA of the CDR3 is TGTGCCAGCAGTTTACGGGGAGGGGAGACCCAGTACTTC.

The chain couples TRBV12-5 to TRBJ1-4; no firm D call. CDR1 and CDR2 from the germline V gene are LGHNT and FRNRAP. This CDR3 spans 13 amino acids. Trimming took 3 bases from V and 5 from J, leaving 7 bases between them. CDR3 in amino acids: CASGLGRNEKLFF. The CDR3 bases are TGTGCTAGTGGTTTAGGGCGGAATGAAAAACTGTTTTTT.

The V gene is TRBV21-1, the J gene TRBJ1-5. TRBV21-1 is noted as a pseudogene. The CDR3 is made up of 16 amino acids. CDR3 sequence (DNA): TGTGCCAGCAGCAAATCGGGGGGACAGAACAATCAGCCCCAGCATTTT. Amino acid sequence: CASSKSGGQNNQPQHF.

This chain links TRBV19 with TRBJ2-3; possibly TRBD2 for D (6 bases). V was clipped by 8 bases and J by 2 bases, with 8 bases between them. CDR3 size: 12 residues. Germline CDR1 and CDR2: LNHDA and SQIVND (reference sequence). CDR3 sequence: CASARDTDTQYF. The CDR3 bases are TGTGCCAGTGCGCGGGACACAGATACGCAGTATTTT.

On this clone: Additional DNA sequences in this sample encode the identical CDR3. The rearrangement links TRBV5-1 to TRBJ2-1, with 10 positions matching TRBD2. V gave up 1 base and J gave up 5 bases; unmatched junction bases: 3. CDR1 and CDR2 (germline): SGHRS, YFSETQ. The CDR3 has 15 amino acids. CDR3 sequence reads: CASSLFLAGDNEQFF. DNA of the CDR3: TGCGCCAGCAGCTTGTTTCTAGCGGGAGACAATGAGCAGTTCTTC.

This clone has a handful of counts. V usage is TRBV28 and J usage is TRBJ1-4, with D possibly TRBD1 on 5 matching bases. Trimming took off 6 bases at V and 7 bases at J, with 18 bases between the two ends. The CDR3 runs to 15 residues. The germline CDR1 and CDR2 sequences are MDHEN and SYDVKM. The CDR3 DNA reads TGTGCCAGCAGCCCCCCTGGGGGGGAAGGTGAAAAACTGTTTTTT. Its translation: CASSPPGGEGEKLFF.

The J gene is TRBJ2-3, the V gene TRBV19; D could derive from TRBD1 or TRBD2 (5 bases each). The CDR3 is 15 amino acids. Germline assignment: CDR1 LNHDA and CDR2 SQIVND (reference sequence). Between the trimmed V and J ends, which lost 3 bases and 0 bases, there was a span of 10 bases. CDR3 in amino acids: CASSMRDQSTDTQYF. The CDR3 coding sequence is TGTGCCAGTAGTATGAGGGACCAAAGCACAGATACGCAGTATTTT.

V usage is TRBV7-6 and J usage is TRBJ2-5; 8 bases map to TRBD2. This CDR3 spans 16 amino acids. J was trimmed by 4 bases and V by 0 bases; bases with no gene match: 7. From germline, CDR1 is SGHVS and CDR2 FNYEAQ. The CDR3 bases are TGTGCCAGCAGCTTAGCTGGCTCCCGGGGGGGAGAGACCCAGTACTTC. This codes for CASSLAGSRGGETQYF.

The V call is TRBV7-8, the J call TRBJ2-7; 9 nucleotides line up with TRBD2. This CDR3 comprises 15 residues. After removal of 1 base from V and 6 bases from J, the junction contained 7 bases not matched to a gene. From germline, CDR1 is SGHVS and CDR2 FQNEAQ. CDR3: CASSLVNSGSSEQYF. The CDR3 DNA sequence: TGTGCCAGCAGCTTAGTTAATAGCGGGAGTTCCGAGCAGTACTTC.

V and J are TRBV4-2 and TRBJ1-5; 8 nucleotides align to TRBD1. Germline CDR1 LGHNA, CDR2 YNFKEQ. After removal of 0 bases from V and 0 bases from J, the junction contained 10 bases not matched to a gene. CDR3 length equals 19 residues. For the CDR3, the DNA is TGTGCCAGCAGCCAAGAAGGTTGGACAGGGCAATATAGCAATCAGCCCCAGCATTTT. Translated, it gives CASSQEGWTGQYSNQPQHF.

The chain joins TRBV9 to TRBJ1-2; D is unresolved. Trimming left V 0 bases short and J 0 bases short, with 9 bases between. CDR1 and CDR2 from the germline V gene are SGDLS and YYNGEE. This CDR3 is 15 amino acids long. CDR3 loop: CASSVGGEANYGYTF. In DNA form, the CDR3 reads TGTGCCAGCAGCGTAGGCGGGGAAGCTAACTATGGCTACACCTTC.

This clone was seen a handful of times. This chain connects TRBV2 to TRBJ1-5; the match to TRBD1 covers 10 bases. The CDR3 contains 16 residues. V was pared by 0 bases and J by 2 bases, with 1 base of the junction left unmatched. In germline, CDR1 is SNHLY, CDR2 FYNNEI. The CDR3 region is CASSEAGTGGNQPQHF. CDR3 DNA sequence: TGTGCCAGCAGTGAAGCGGGGACAGGGGGCAATCAGCCCCAGCATTTT.

The chain recombines TRBV11-2 with TRBJ2-7; 8 bases fit TRBD1. In germline, CDR1 is SGHAT, CDR2 FQNNGV. The ends lost 4 bases at V and 5 bases at J; junction bases unmatched: 1. The CDR3 spans 12 residues. The CDR3 nucleotides read TGTGCCAGCAGCTCGACAGGGGACGAGCAGTACTTC. Translation: CASSSTGDEQYF. Full variable domain (outside the CDR3, taken from reference TRBV11-2 and TRBJ2-7): EAGVAQSPRYKIIEKRQSVAFWCNPISGHATLYWYQQILGQGPKLLIQFQNNGVVDDSQLPKDRFSAERLKGVDSTLKIQPAKLEDSAVYLCASSSTGDEQYFGPGTRLTVT.

The chain links TRBV7-2 to TRBJ1-3; D is possibly TRBD1 (6 bases). The V end was cut by 4 bases, the J end by 0 bases, with 10 bases between. This CDR3 contains 15 residues. The germline V gene encodes CDR1 SGHTA and CDR2 FQGNSA. As DNA, the CDR3 is TGTGCCAGCAGCTACAGGGTAGGCTCTGGAAACACCATATATTTT. Protein sequence: CASSYRVGSGNTIYF.

J is TRBJ2-7 and V is TRBV7-6; D unresolved. V was pared by 5 bases and J by 5 bases, with 13 bases between. Germline V CDR1 and CDR2: SGHVS, FNYEAQ. The CDR3 has 13 residues. CDR3 region: CASSQRSSNEQYF. The CDR3 region has the DNA TGTGCCAGCAGCCAAAGGAGTAGTAACGAGCAGTACTTC.

This clone appeared a single time. The chain's CDR3 is CASSSRLAGGENIQYF. CDR3 nucleotide sequence: TGCGCCAGCAGCTCCAGACTAGCGGGAGGGGAAAACATTCAGTACTTC. The chain carries TRBV5-1 and TRBJ2-4; 14 nucleotides agree with TRBD2. The germline V gene encodes CDR1 SGHRS and CDR2 YFSETQ. The V gene end was trimmed by 3 bases and the J gene end by 5 bases; junction bases not matched to a gene: 4. The CDR3 sequence is 16 residues long.

The genes are TRBV19 and TRBJ1-2; TRBD1 agrees at 8 bases. The CDR3 is made up of 13 amino acids. V shed 9 bases and J 4 bases; nucleotides not matched to a gene: 7. Germline lookup yields CDR1 LNHDA and CDR2 SQIVND (reference sequence). CDR3 nucleotides: TGTGCCAGCAGACAGGGGTTGGCCTATGGCTACACCTTC. Its translation is CASRQGLAYGYTF. The full variable domain, its missing parts supplied by reference TRBV19 and TRBJ1-2, is DGGITQSPKYLFRKEGQNVTLSCEQNLNHDAMYWYRQDPGQGLRLIYYSQIVNDFQKGDIAEGYSVSREKKESFPLTVTSAQKNPTAFYLCASRQGLAYGYTFGSGTRLTVV.

The count of this clone is one. This chain joins TRBV6-5 and TRBJ1-1; D is undetermined. Trimming pared 2 bases from V and 5 bases from J, leaving 12 bases between. This CDR3 is 14 amino acids long. Germline assignment: CDR1 MNHEY and CDR2 SVGAGI. The CDR3 DNA reads as TGTGCCAGCAGTTACCTTCGGCTGAGTACTGAAGCTTTCTTT. It encodes CASSYLRLSTEAFF.

The chain carries TRBV7-3 and TRBJ2-6; TRBD1 aligns across 8 bases. V shed 5 bases, J shed 0 bases, and the junction held 6 bases outside the gene matches. This CDR3 contains 17 residues. The germline gives CDR1 SGHTA, CDR2 FQGTGA. The CDR3 protein is CASSLRDRPSGANVLTF. The CDR3 DNA is TGTGCCAGCAGCCTCCGGGACAGGCCCTCTGGGGCCAACGTCCTGACTTTC.

The rearrangement uses TRBV10-3 and TRBJ1-1; D is possibly TRBD1 (6 bases). CDR3 length: 14 amino acids. Trimming removed 4 bases at V and 1 base at J, with 10 bases between. Per the germline V gene, CDR1 is ENHRY and CDR2 is SYGVKD. CDR3 bases: TGTGCCATCAGTGCCCGACAGGAGAACACTGAAGCTTTCTTT. Its translation is CAISARQENTEAFF.

The chain joins TRBV5-1 to TRBJ2-1; possible D gene TRBD1, 5 bases. Germline V gene sequence: CDR1 SGHRS, CDR2 YFSETQ. This CDR3 is built from 13 residues. The ends were cut back, 4 bases at V and 5 bases at J, with 10 bases in the middle. The DNA for the CDR3 is TGCGCCAGCAGCCCCCAGGGCGACAATGAGCAGTTCTTC. Amino acid sequence: CASSPQGDNEQFF.

This sequence joins TRBV6-6 and TRBJ1-2; D unresolved. Germline-derived CDR1 and CDR2 are MNHNY and SVGAGI (reference sequence). Trimming left V 5 bases short and J 11 bases short, with 15 bases between. The CDR3 spans 12 residues. CDR3 region: CASSARQDDYTF. CDR3 coding DNA: TGTGCCAGCAGTGCCCGACAAGATGATTACACCTTC.

In regard to this clone: Because the CDR3's place on the DNA is in doubt, the DNA is left out and the CDR3 is given as listed by TCRdb. The chain uses TRBV7-9 and TRBJ2-2; the table's D call TRBD2 went unverified against the DNA. Termini included, the CDR3 measures 19 amino acids. Germline loops: CDR1 SEHNR, CDR2 FQNEAQ (reference sequence). CDR3 amino acids: CASSSTLGLAAPGTGELFF.

The chain has TRBV28 and TRBJ1-4; D is perhaps TRBD1 (6 bases). Per germline, CDR1 MDHEN and CDR2 SYDVKM. This CDR3 region has 16 residues. V lost 7 bases and J lost 7, with 22 bases in between. CDR3 amino acids: CASKPQGYGPGEKLFF. CDR3 DNA: TGTGCCAGCAAACCCCAGGGGTACGGGCCCGGTGAAAAACTGTTTTTT.

This clone appeared a few times. The V and J genes are TRBV7-9 and TRBJ2-5, with 10 bases fitting TRBD1. Germline values: CDR1 SEHNR, CDR2 FQNEAQ (reference sequence). There are 13 residues in the CDR3. V gave up 7 bases and J gave up 4 bases; unmatched junction bases: 3. The chain's CDR3 is CASIRTGGETQYF. For the CDR3, the DNA is TGTGCCAGCATCAGGACAGGGGGAGAGACCCAGTACTTC.

This clone was observed a handful of times. The identical CDR3 is also encoded by other nucleotide sequences in the sample. V gene TRBV18 combines with J gene TRBJ2-3; 9 nucleotides align to TRBD1. The length of the CDR3 is 15 residues. V was clipped by 0 bases and J by 3 bases; unmatched bases: 1. The V gene's germline CDR1 is KGHSH and CDR2 LQKENI. CDR3 residues: CASSPPGQGTDTQYF. CDR3 in DNA: TGTGCCAGCTCACCACCGGGACAGGGTACAGATACGCAGTATTTT.

The chain uses TRBV5-1 and TRBJ2-7, with D tentatively TRBD1 (6 bases). There are 15 residues in the CDR3. Trimming cost V 0 bases and J 7 bases, with 17 bases left between them. Per the germline V gene, CDR1 is SGHRS and CDR2 is YFSETQ. CDR3 residues: CASSLGSTGSPEQYF. CDR3 DNA: TGCGCCAGCAGCTTGGGGTCCACAGGGAGCCCGGAGCAGTACTTC.

This chain connects TRBV30 to TRBJ1-6; 7 bases line up with TRBD1. Germline V CDR1 and CDR2: GTSNPN, SVGIG (reference sequence). The CDR3 runs to 15 residues. V gave up 3 bases and J gave up 12 bases; unmatched junction bases: 14. The CDR3 loop is CAWSSLGQVGRPLHF. The DNA for the CDR3 is TGTGCCTGGAGCTCTCTTGGACAGGTGGGGAGACCCCTCCACTTT.

The chain uses TRBV5-4 and TRBJ2-3, with unresolved D. CDR1 and CDR2 (germline): SGHNT, YYREEE (reference sequence). The CDR3 loop spans 13 amino acids. Trimming cost V 2 bases and J 4 bases, with 8 bases left between them. CDR3 in amino acids: CASSFPGADTQYF. The CDR3 DNA reads TGTGCCAGCAGCTTTCCAGGAGCAGATACGCAGTATTTT.